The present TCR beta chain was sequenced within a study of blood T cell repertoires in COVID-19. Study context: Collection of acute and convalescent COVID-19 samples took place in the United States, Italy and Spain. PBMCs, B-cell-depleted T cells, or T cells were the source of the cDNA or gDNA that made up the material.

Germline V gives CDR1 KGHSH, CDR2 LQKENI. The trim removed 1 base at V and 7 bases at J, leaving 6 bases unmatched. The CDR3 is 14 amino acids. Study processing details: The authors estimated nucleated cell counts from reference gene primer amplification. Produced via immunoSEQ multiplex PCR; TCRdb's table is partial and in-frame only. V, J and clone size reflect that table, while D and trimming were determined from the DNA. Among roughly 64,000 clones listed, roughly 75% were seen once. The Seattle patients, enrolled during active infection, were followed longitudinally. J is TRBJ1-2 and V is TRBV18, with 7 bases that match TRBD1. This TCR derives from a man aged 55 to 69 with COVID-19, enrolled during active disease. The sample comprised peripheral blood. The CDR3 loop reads CASSPRGQSGGYTF. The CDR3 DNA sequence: TGTGCCAGCTCACCACGGGGACAGTCAGGTGGCTACACCTTC.